This T cell receptor beta chain originates from a study of cytomegalovirus exposure and HLA in healthy donors. Findings and limits, study-wide: In an earlier analysis, productive rearrangement rates for most beta V segments clustered near 90% or 30%.

Researchers ran the PCR with 60 Vbeta and 13 Jbeta primers. The repertoire was sequenced with immunoSEQ multiplex PCR; TCRdb's copy has only in-frame clones and lacks some. Of fewer than 250,000 clones in the sample, around 86% were seen once. The CDR3 has 16 residues. Germline V gives CDR1 PRHDT, CDR2 FYEKMQ (reference sequence). A note on this clone: The antigen remains undetermined. One end of the junction is discordant with germline, which a read error may explain.

Material for sequencing was PBMCs. This chain links TRBV13 with TRBJ1-3; D possibly corresponds to TRBD1 (5 bases). This receptor was taken from a man aged 25 to 45 in good health and CMV-seronegative. The DNA of the CDR3 is TGTGCCAGCCGCCCCCCGGGGGGAAGCTCTGGAAGCACCATATATTTT. Amino acids: CASRPPGGSSGSTIYF.